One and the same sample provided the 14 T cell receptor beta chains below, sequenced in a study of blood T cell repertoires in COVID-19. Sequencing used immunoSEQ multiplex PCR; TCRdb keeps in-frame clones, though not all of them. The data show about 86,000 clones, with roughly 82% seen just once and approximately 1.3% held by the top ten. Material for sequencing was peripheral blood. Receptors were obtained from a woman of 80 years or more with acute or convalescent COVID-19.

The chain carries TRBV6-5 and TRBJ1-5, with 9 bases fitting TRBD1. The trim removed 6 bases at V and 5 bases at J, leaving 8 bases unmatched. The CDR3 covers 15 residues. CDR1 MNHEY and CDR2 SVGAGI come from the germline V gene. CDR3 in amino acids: CASRETGGRDQPQHF. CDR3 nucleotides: TGTGCCAGCAGAGAGACAGGGGGTAGGGATCAGCCCCAGCATTTT.

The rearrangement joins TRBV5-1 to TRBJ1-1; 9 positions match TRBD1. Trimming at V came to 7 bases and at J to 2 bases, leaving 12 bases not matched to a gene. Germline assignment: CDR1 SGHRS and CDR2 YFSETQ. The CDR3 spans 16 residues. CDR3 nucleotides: TGCGCCAGCGGACGAGAGGGGACAGGGTATAACACTGAAGCTTTCTTT. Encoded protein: CASGREGTGYNTEAFF.

CDR3 amino acids: CASSEYGDRDRSEQYF. The CDR3 DNA is TGTGCCAGCAGTGAATACGGGGACAGGGATCGGAGCGAGCAGTACTTC. The V call is TRBV25-1, the J call TRBJ2-7, with TRBD1 matching over 9 bases. The CDR3 length is 16 residues. Germline values: CDR1 MGHDK, CDR2 SYGVNS. V shed 0 bases, J shed 6 bases, and the junction held 9 bases outside the gene matches.

CDR3 DNA: TGTGCCAGCAGCCCCCTAACCGGACAGGGGCCTAACAATGAGCAGTTCTTC. Translated, it gives CASSPLTGQGPNNEQFF. J is TRBJ2-1 and V is TRBV7-9; 9 bases map to TRBD1. With 5 bases clipped from V and 5 bases from J, the junction kept 13 bases outside the gene matches. CDR1 and CDR2 (germline): SEHNR, FQNEAQ (reference sequence). The CDR3 spans 17 residues.

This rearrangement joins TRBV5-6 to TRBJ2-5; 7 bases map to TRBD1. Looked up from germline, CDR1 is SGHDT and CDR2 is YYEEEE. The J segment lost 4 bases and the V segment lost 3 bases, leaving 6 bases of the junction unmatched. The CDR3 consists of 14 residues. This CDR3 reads CASSYGQVLETQYF. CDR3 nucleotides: TGTGCCAGCAGCTACGGACAGGTTTTAGAGACCCAGTACTTC.

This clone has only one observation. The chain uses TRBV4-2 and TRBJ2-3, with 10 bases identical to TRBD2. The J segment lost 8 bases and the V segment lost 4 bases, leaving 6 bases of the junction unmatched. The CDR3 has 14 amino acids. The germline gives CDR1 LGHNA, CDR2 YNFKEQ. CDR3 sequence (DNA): TGTGCCAGCAGCCTCACAGCGGGAGGGGGTACGCAGTATTTT. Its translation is CASSLTAGGGTQYF.

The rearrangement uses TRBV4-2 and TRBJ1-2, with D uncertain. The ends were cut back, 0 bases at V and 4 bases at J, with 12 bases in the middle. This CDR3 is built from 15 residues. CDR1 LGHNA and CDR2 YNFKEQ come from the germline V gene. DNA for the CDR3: TGTGCCAGCAGCCAAGATGACTCGGGATTCTATGGCTACACCTTC. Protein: CASSQDDSGFYGYTF.

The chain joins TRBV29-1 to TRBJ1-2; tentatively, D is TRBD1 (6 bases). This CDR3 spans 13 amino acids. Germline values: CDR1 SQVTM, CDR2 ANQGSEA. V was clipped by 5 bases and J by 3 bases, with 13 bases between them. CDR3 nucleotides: TGCAGCGTTCAGGGGAGGGGGGACTATGGCTACACCTTC. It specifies CSVQGRGDYGYTF.

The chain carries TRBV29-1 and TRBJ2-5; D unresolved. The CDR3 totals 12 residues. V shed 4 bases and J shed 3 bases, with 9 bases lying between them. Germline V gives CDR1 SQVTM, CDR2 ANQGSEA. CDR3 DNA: TGCAGCGTTGGCAGGCGTGAAGAGACCCAGTACTTC. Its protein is CSVGRREETQYF. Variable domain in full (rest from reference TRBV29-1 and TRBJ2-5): SAVISQKPSRDICQRGTSLTIQCQVDSQVTMMFWYRQQPGQSLTLIATANQGSEATYESGFVIDKFPISRPNLTFSTLTVSNMSPEDSSIYLCSVGRREETQYFGPGTRLLVL.

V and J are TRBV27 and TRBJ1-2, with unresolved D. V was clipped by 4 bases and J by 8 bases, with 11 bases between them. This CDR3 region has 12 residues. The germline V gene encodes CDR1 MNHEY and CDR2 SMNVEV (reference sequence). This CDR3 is CASSSPGEGYTF. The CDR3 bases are TGTGCCAGCAGTTCTCCTGGAGAAGGCTACACCTTC.

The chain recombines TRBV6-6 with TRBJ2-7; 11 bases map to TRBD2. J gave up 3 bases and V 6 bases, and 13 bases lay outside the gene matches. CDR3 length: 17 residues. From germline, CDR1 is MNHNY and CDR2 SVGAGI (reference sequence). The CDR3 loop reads CASRRGTSGATGYEQYF. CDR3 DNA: TGTGCCAGCAGACGAGGGACTAGCGGAGCCACAGGCTACGAGCAGTACTTC.

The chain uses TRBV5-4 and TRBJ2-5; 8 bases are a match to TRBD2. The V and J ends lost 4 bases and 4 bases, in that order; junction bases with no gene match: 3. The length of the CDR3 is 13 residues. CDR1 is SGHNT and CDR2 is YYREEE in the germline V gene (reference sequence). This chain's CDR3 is CASSQAGVETQYF. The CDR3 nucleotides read TGTGCCAGCAGCCAAGCGGGGGTAGAGACCCAGTACTTC. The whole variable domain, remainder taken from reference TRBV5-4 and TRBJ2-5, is ETGVTQSPTHLIKTRGQQVTLRCSSQSGHNTVSWYQQALGQGPQFIFQYYREEENGRGNFPPRFSGLQFPNYSSELNVNALELDDSALYLCASSQAGVETQYFGPGTRLLVL.

This CDR3 is CATSDPAESTDTQYF. CDR3 DNA: TGTGCCACCAGTGACCCAGCGGAGAGCACAGATACGCAGTATTTT. The V call is TRBV24-1, the J call TRBJ2-3; possibly TRBD2 for D (5 bases). This CDR3 has 15 residues. Germline-derived CDR1 and CDR2 are KGHDR and SFDVKD. Trimming left V 4 bases short and J 0 bases short, with 10 bases between.

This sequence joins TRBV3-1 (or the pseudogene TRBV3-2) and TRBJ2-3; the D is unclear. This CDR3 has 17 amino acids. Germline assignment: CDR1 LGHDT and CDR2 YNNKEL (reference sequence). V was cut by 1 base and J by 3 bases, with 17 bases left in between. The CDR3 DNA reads TGTGCCAGCAGCCAAGGAGGCAGTATAGATTTGACAGATACGCAGTATTTT. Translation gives CASSQGGSIDLTDTQYF.